The present T cell receptor (beta chain) was sequenced within a study of cytomegalovirus exposure and HLA in healthy donors. At the level of the study: Clustering assigned 81% of the approximately 400 genotyped donors to the Caucasian-associated ancestry cluster.

A word on this clone: As yet, its antigen is unknown.

Primers: 60 Vbeta forward and 13 Jbeta reverse. Sequencing was performed with immunoSEQ multiplex PCR; in TCRdb, only in-frame clones are kept and a portion is missing. The sample yields some 190,000 clones, 75% to 85% seen once. Notes on the study in general: A later analysis linked a missense DCLRE1C variant to TCR beta V- and J-gene trimming.

This TCR came from a woman under 40 in good health and CMV-seropositive. Input material: PBMCs.

The CDR3 coding sequence is TGTGCCAGCAGCTTACGACAGGGATGGAACACTGAAGCTTTCTTT. It is translated as CASSLRQGWNTEAFF. The J gene is TRBJ1-1, the V gene TRBV7-2; 7 positions match TRBD1. Germline-derived CDR1 and CDR2 are SGHTA and FQGNSA. The V segment lost 2 bases and the J segment 1 base; nucleotides outside the gene matches: 4. CDR3 length: 15 residues.